The 16 T cell receptor beta chains below come from one sample, sequenced in a study of blood T cell repertoires in COVID-19. Libraries were prepared by immunoSEQ multiplex PCR; TCRdb keeps only in-frame clonotypes and omits some of them. The sample has about 150,000 clones; roughly 78% are singletons. The sample comprised peripheral blood. The origin of the receptors is a human donor with acute or convalescent COVID-19. The donor label of this sample is uncertain.

The V and J genes are TRBV15 and TRBJ1-1; D remains ambiguous. The V gene lost 1 base and the J gene lost 4 bases, with 13 bases spanning the gap. The CDR3 length is 15 residues. Per germline, CDR1 LNHNV and CDR2 YYDKDF (reference sequence). CDR3 sequence: CATSRAPRESTEAFF. CDR3 bases: TGTGCCACCAGCAGAGCCCCGAGGGAGAGCACTGAAGCTTTCTTT.

The genes are TRBV19 and TRBJ1-5; perhaps TRBD1 as D (5 bases). The germline V gene encodes CDR1 LNHDA and CDR2 SQIVND (reference sequence). The V end lost 5 bases, the J end lost 7 bases, and 18 bases lay between the germline ends. The CDR3 consists of 15 residues. The CDR3 protein is CASSSFGGFIQPQHF. The CDR3 nucleotides are TGTGCCAGTAGTTCTTTTGGGGGGTTTATCCAGCCCCAGCATTTT. Looking up the rest from reference TRBV19 and TRBJ1-5 gives the full variable domain: DGGITQSPKYLFRKEGQNVTLSCEQNLNHDAMYWYRQDPGQGLRLIYYSQIVNDFQKGDIAEGYSVSREKKESFPLTVTSAQKNPTAFYLCASSSFGGFIQPQHFGDGTRLSIL.

In DNA form, the CDR3 reads TGTGCCTGGAGTGCTGACAGGGTGGATGGCTACACCTTC. Translated, it gives CAWSADRVDGYTF. The V call is TRBV30, the J call TRBJ1-2; 7 nucleotides match TRBD1. The CDR3 contains 13 residues. In germline, CDR1 is GTSNPN, CDR2 SVGIG (reference sequence). Trimming took 1 base from V and 6 from J; bases not matched to a gene: 5.

The chain combines TRBV4-3 with TRBJ2-3, with a possible D match to TRBD2 (6 bases). The CDR3 is 17 amino acids. Trimming removed 0 bases from V and 2 bases from J, with 15 bases in between. Germline V gives CDR1 LGHNA, CDR2 YSLEER. The CDR3 nucleotides read TGCGCCAGCAGCCAAGAGGCCGTGGGGCGGGACACAGATACGCAGTATTTT. Translating gives CASSQEAVGRDTDTQYF.

This chain joins TRBV29-1 and TRBJ1-1; 8 bases match TRBD1. The ends lost 6 bases at V and 2 bases at J; junction bases unmatched: 11. This CDR3 region has 15 residues. Germline V gene lookup returns CDR1 SQVTM and CDR2 ANQGSEA. CDR3 DNA sequence: TGCAGCGTAGCCGACAGGGGTCGTGGAAACACTGAAGCTTTCTTT. Amino acid sequence: CSVADRGRGNTEAFF.

The chain carries TRBV7-2 and TRBJ1-3; 7 bases are shared with TRBD1. Trimming at V came to 0 bases and at J to 3 bases, leaving 5 bases not matched to a gene. The CDR3 has 16 residues. The germline V gene has CDR1 SGHTA and CDR2 FQGNSA. The CDR3 DNA is TGTGCCAGCAGCTTAGCGTCAGGGGGTAATGGAAACACCATATATTTT. Its protein is CASSLASGGNGNTIYF.

The rearrangement uses TRBV5-4 and TRBJ1-2; D might be TRBD1 (5 bases). There are 17 residues in the CDR3. Looked up from germline, CDR1 is SGHNT and CDR2 is YYREEE (reference sequence). V lost 4 bases to trimming and J lost 7 bases, with 26 bases between them. This chain's CDR3 is CASSLFGAFEGDLGYTF. The CDR3 DNA follows: TGTGCCAGCAGCCTGTTTGGGGCGTTTGAAGGGGATCTTGGCTACACCTTC.

V usage is TRBV12-3 or TRBV12-4 and J usage is TRBJ1-1; D possibly corresponds to TRBD1 (5 bases). The CDR3 extends over 13 amino acids. V dropped 3 bases and J dropped 5 bases, with 10 bases sitting between them. The CDR3 DNA is TGTGCCAGCAGTTTCGGGGGGAGAACTGAAGCTTTCTTT. Translated: CASSFGGRTEAFF.

J is TRBJ2-5 and V is TRBV9; D possibly corresponds to TRBD2 (5 bases). This CDR3 region has 15 residues. Germline V gives CDR1 SGDLS, CDR2 YYNGEE. V was shortened by 3 bases and J by 0 bases, with 12 bases between the two germline ends. The CDR3 reads CASSAGRRYQETQYF. The DNA for the CDR3 is TGTGCCAGCAGCGCCGGACGGAGGTACCAAGAGACCCAGTACTTC.

CDR3 sequence: CASSQETSYGYTF. The CDR3 nucleotides are TGTGCCAGCAGCCAAGAAACATCCTATGGCTACACCTTC. The rearrangement joins TRBV14 to TRBJ1-2; D unclear. In germline, CDR1 is SGHDN, CDR2 FVKESK. V lost 0 bases and J lost 4, with 6 bases in between. The CDR3 extends over 13 amino acids. Supplemented by reference TRBV14 and TRBJ1-2, the full variable domain reads EAGVTQFPSHSVIEKGQTVTLRCDPISGHDNLYWYRRVMGKEIKFLLHFVKESKQDESGMPNNRFLAERTGGTYSTLKVQPAELEDSGVYFCASSQETSYGYTFGSGTRLTVV.

V usage is TRBV23-1 and J usage is TRBJ2-2; D might be TRBD1 (6 bases). TRBV23-1 is noted as an ORF with a role that remains uncertain. CDR3 length: 13 residues. V was clipped by 8 bases and J by 6 bases, with 13 bases between them. The CDR3 loop is CASRLQGAGELFF. CDR3 nucleotide sequence: TGCGCCAGCCGATTACAGGGTGCCGGGGAGCTGTTTTTT.

The chain couples TRBV19 to TRBJ1-2, with 11 bases fitting TRBD1. V lost 2 bases and J lost 4; bases outside the gene matches: 6. The CDR3 spans 16 residues. Germline CDR1 and CDR2: LNHDA and SQIVND (reference sequence). Here the CDR3 DNA reads TGTGCCAGTAGTATAACTGGGGACAGGGGGTCCTATGGCTACACCTTC. It codes for CASSITGDRGSYGYTF.

V gene TRBV18 combines with J gene TRBJ1-2; 7 nucleotides match TRBD1. The V gene's germline CDR1 is KGHSH and CDR2 LQKENI. CDR3 length equals 14 residues. Unmatched junction bases numbered 7, after V lost 9 bases and J lost 0 bases. As DNA, the CDR3 is TGTGCCAGTTCGACAGGGCCGACTAACTATGGCTACACCTTC. This codes for CASSTGPTNYGYTF.

The CDR3 loop reads CASSEGTGVAEQYF. The CDR3 DNA sequence: TGTGCCAGCAGTGAAGGGACTGGGGTCGCCGAGCAGTACTTC. This chain links TRBV2 with TRBJ2-7, with D tentatively TRBD2 (5 bases). The CDR3 is 14 amino acids. V was clipped by 1 base and J by 6 bases, with 13 bases between them. The germline gives CDR1 SNHLY, CDR2 FYNNEI.

The chain carries TRBV5-1 and TRBJ2-7; TRBD2 is a possible D gene (5 bases). The germline V gene encodes CDR1 SGHRS and CDR2 YFSETQ. The CDR3 is 13 amino acids. V was cut by 3 bases and J by 7 bases, with 14 bases left in between. CDR3 DNA sequence: TGCGCCAGCAGCTCGGGCTCGGCGGGTGAGCAGTACTTC. It yields the protein CASSSGSAGEQYF.

Details on this clone: This same CDR3 is encoded by further DNA sequences in the sample. The rearrangement links TRBV12-3 or TRBV12-4 to TRBJ1-5; the D is unclear. The ends were cut back, 3 bases at V and 1 base at J, with 4 bases in the middle. This CDR3 region has 13 residues. CDR3 sequence reads: CASSFGSNQPQHF. As DNA, the CDR3 is TGTGCCAGCAGTTTTGGCAGCAATCAGCCCCAGCATTTT.